This T cell receptor (beta chain) was identified during a study of OX40 agonist ivuxolimab in advanced cancers. Regarding the research as a whole: The costimulatory receptor OX40 (CD134) was targeted by ivuxolimab, a fully human IgG2 agonistic monoclonal antibody. Partial responses were achieved by three dose-escalation patients, of whom one had hepatocellular carcinoma and two had cutaneous melanoma. Of the approximately 53 patients in dose escalation, about 20 had hepatocellular carcinoma, some 15 had melanoma, 9 had renal cell carcinoma and 9 had head and neck cancer. The purpose of peripheral TCRbeta sequencing was to test whether ivuxolimab changed TCR sequence diversity and led to clonal T-cell expansion. In the dose-escalation cohort, roughly 80% of patients were male, and the mean age was approximately 55 years, with a range of about 23 to 80. Prior anti-PD-1, anti-PD-L1 or anti-CTLA-4 therapy was permitted, and 30% to 45% of dose-escalation patients had received checkpoint inhibitors. Intravenous ivuxolimab was administered to patients every 2 weeks at six dose levels: 0.01, 0.1, 0.3, 1.5, 3 and 10 mg/kg. The paper covers the monotherapy dose-escalation part of the phase I ivuxolimab trial, which included N ≈ 57 patients. General conclusions and limits of the study: Low levels of normalized T-cell clonal expansion were also shown by some nonresponding patients. After ivuxolimab, more expanded clones were found on average in CD8+ T cells than in CD4+ T cells. Antigen specificity was not determined for the clonally expanded peripheral T cells. In the 0.1-3.0 mg/kg groups, partial responders were among the patients with the lowest normalized peripheral clonal expansion, particularly in CD8+ T cells. At doses of 0.1 to 3.0 mg/kg, clonal expansion of both CD4+ and CD8+ blood T cells was observed from baseline to week 6.

Patients with a history of autoimmune disease or receiving systemic immunosuppression were excluded from the trial. Peripheral blood for TCR sequencing was collected from all dose cohorts at baseline, on cycle 4 day 1, and on cycle 7 day 1. The samples were drawn from a first-in-human, open-label, multicenter phase I dose-escalation trial of ivuxolimab. Adults with locally advanced or metastatic melanoma, renal cell carcinoma, hepatocellular carcinoma or head and neck squamous cell carcinoma were enrolled in the trial. Before TCR sequencing, CD4+ T cells and CD8+ T cells from peripheral blood were sorted into separate populations. Genomic DNA was extracted from sorted cells for sequencing of the TCRbeta CDR3 region. The immunoSEQ Assay was used for sequencing of TCRbeta CDR3 regions. TCRdb holds this immuneACCESS table with in-frame rearrangements only. Some clones are missing; in checked studies, unresolved V genes explain under half, and the rest has no known cause. The sample table shows approximately 84,000 clones, and approximately 90% are seen once. Over 0.15% of the sample is held by the ten biggest clonotypes.

From the cysteine through the phenylalanine, the CDR3 covers 13 amino acids. The read is trimmed to its CDR3 DNA, 39 bases read in frame from base 1. V ends up 7 bases short and J 2 bases short, with an unmatched junction base count of 5. The germline V gene provides CDR1 SGHRS and CDR2 YFSETQ. Details on this clone: Its antigen specificity is not known. Within one base of it there is no much larger clone, and no base qualities were kept.

The sequence links TRBV5-1 to TRBJ2-5; TRBD2 matches 7 bases in the middle. This receptor was identified in an adult with an advanced solid tumor such as melanoma, head and neck, liver or kidney cancer. The material was CD4+ or CD8+ T cells sorted from blood, obtained in a trial of the OX40 agonist ivuxolimab. The CDR3 region: CASWEGSQETQYF. The nucleotide sequence is given as TGCGCCAGCTGGGAGGGTTCACAAGAGACCCAGTACTTC.